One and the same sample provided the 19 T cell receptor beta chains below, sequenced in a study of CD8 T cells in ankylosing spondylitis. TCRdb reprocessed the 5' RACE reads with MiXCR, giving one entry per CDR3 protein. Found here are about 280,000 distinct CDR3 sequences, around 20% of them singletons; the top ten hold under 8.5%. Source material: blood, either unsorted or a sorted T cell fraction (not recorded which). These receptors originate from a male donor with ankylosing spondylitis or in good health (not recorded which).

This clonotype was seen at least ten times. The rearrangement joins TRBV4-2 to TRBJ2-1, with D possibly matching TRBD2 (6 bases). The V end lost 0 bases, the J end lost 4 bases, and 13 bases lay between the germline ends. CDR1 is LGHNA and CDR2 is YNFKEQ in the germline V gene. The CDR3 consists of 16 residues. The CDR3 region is CASSQEAGLTYNEQFF. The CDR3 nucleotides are TGTGCCAGCAGCCAAGAAGCCGGACTAACTTACAATGAGCAGTTCTTC.

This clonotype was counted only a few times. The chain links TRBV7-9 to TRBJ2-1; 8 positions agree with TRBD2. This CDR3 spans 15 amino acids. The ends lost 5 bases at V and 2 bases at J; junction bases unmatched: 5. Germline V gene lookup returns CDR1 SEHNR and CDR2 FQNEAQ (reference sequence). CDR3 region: CASSDSGTTYNEQFF. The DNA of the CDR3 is TGTGCCAGCAGCGATAGCGGGACTACCTACAATGAGCAGTTCTTC. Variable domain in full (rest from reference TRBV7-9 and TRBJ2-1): DTGVSQNPRHKITKRGQNVTFRCDPISEHNRLYWYRQTLGQGPEFLTYFQNEAQLEKSRLLSDRFSAERPKGSFSTLEIQRTEQGDSAMYLCASSDSGTTYNEQFFGPGTRLTVL.

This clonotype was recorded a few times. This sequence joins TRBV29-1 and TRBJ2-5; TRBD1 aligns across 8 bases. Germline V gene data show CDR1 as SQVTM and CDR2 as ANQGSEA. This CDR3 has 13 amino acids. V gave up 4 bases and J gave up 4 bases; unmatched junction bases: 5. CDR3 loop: CSVAQGVLETQYF. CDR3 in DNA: TGCAGCGTTGCACAGGGGGTCTTAGAGACCCAGTACTTC.

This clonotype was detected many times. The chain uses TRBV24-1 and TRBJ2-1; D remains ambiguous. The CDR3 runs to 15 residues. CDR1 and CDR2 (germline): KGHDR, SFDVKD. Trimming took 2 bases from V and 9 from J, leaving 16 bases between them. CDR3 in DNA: TGTGCCACCAGTGATTGGGGTGGATTGTTTGGTGAGCAGTTCTTC. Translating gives CATSDWGGLFGEQFF.

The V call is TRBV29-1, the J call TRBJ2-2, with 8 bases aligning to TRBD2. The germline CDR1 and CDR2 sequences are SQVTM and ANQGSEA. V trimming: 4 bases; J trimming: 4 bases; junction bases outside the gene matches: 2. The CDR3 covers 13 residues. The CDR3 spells CSVGSGGTGELFF. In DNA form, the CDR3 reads TGCAGCGTTGGCAGCGGGGGCACCGGGGAGCTGTTTTTT.

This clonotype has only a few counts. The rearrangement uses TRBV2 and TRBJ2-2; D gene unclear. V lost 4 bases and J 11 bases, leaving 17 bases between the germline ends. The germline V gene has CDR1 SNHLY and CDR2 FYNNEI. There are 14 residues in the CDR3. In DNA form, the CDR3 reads TGTGCCAGCAGTGCTTTCACAGAACTTGTTGAGCTGTTTTTT. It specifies CASSAFTELVELFF.

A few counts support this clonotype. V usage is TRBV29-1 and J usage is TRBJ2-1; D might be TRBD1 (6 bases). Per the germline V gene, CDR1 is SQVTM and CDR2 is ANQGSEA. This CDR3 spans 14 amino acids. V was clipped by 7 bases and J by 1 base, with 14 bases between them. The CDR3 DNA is TGCAGCGAGCTACAGGGCGTTTCCTACAATGAGCAGTTCTTC. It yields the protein CSELQGVSYNEQFF.

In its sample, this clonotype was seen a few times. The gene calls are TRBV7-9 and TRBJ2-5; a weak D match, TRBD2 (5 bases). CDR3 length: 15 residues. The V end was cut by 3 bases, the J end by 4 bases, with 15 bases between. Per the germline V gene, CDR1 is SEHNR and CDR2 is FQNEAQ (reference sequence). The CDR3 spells CASSLRTPFGETQYF. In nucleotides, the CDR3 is TGTGCCAGCAGCTTGAGGACTCCCTTCGGAGAGACCCAGTACTTC.

The CDR3 loop reads CASSLEGGPDTQYF. The DNA for the CDR3 is TGTGCCAGCAGCTTAGAGGGGGGGCCAGATACGCAGTATTTT. The chain couples TRBV7-9 to TRBJ2-3, with a weak D call TRBD2 (7 bases). The germline gives CDR1 SEHNR, CDR2 FQNEAQ (reference sequence). The germline V and J ends were trimmed by 1 base and 4 bases, with 9 bases remaining between them. The length of the CDR3 is 14 residues.

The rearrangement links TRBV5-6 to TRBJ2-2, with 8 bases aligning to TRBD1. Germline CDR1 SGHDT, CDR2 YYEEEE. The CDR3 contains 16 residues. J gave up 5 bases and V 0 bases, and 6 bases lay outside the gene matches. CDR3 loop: CASSLVAGGFTGELFF. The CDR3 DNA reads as TGTGCCAGCAGCTTGGTGGCAGGGGGCTTTACCGGGGAGCTGTTTTTT.

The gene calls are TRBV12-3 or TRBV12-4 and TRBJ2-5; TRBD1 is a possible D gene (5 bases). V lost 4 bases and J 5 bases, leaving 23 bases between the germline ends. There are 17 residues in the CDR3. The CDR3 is CASSSPRAPPYRETQYF. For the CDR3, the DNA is TGTGCCAGCAGTTCCCCCAGGGCGCCACCTTATAGGGAGACCCAGTACTTC.

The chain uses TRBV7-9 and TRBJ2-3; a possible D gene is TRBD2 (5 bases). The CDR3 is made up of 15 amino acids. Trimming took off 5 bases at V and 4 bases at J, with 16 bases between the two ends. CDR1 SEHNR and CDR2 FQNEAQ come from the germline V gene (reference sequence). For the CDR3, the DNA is TGTGCCAGCAGCGAACTAGGCGTGGAAGCAGATACGCAGTATTTT. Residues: CASSELGVEADTQYF.

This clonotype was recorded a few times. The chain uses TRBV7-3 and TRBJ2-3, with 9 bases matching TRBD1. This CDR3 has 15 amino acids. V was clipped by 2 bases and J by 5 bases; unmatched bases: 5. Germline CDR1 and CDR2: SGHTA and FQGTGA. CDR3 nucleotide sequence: TGTGCCAGCAGCTTACGGGACAGGGTACGAGATACGCAGTATTTT. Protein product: CASSLRDRVRDTQYF.

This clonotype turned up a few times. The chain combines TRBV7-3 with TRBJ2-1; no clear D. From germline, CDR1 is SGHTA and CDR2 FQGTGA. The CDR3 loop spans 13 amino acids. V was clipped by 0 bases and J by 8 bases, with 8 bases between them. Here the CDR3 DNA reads TGTGCCAGCAGCTTAACGCTGCGCGATGAGCAGTTCTTC. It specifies CASSLTLRDEQFF.

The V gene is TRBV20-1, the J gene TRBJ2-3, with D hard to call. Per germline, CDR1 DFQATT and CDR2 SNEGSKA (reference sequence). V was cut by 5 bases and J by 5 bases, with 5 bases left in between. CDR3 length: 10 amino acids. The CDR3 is CSAQKDTQYF. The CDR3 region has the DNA TGCAGTGCTCAAAAAGATACGCAGTATTTT.

The CDR3, as DNA: TGTGCCAGCAGCGGGGGACAGGGAATAAAGTATGGCTACACCTTC. Protein product: CASSGGQGIKYGYTF. The chain employs TRBV9 and TRBJ1-2, with 9 nucleotides matching TRBD1. The CDR3 is 15 residues long. J was trimmed by 5 bases and V by 3 bases; bases with no gene match: 8. Germline V gene lookup returns CDR1 SGDLS and CDR2 YYNGEE.

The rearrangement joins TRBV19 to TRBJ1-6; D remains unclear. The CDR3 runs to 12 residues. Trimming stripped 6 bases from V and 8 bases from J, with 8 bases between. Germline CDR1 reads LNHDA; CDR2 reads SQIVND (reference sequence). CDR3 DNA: TGTGCCAGTAGAACGGCAGATTCACCCCTCCACTTT. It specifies CASRTADSPLHF.

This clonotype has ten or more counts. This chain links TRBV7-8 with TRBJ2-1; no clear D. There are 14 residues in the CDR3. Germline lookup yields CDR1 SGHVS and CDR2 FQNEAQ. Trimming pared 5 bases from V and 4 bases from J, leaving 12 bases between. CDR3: CASSPREAYNEQFF. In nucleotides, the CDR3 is TGTGCCAGCAGCCCCCGTGAAGCGTACAATGAGCAGTTCTTC.

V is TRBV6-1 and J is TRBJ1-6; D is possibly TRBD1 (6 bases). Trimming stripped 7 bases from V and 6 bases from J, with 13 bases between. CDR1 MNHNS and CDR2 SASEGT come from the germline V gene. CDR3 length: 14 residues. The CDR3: CASNPTGSNSPLHF. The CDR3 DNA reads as TGTGCCAGCAATCCGACAGGTTCTAATTCACCCCTCCACTTT.